This T cell receptor (beta chain) was identified in a study of T-cell reconstitution after alpha-beta-depleted transplantation in children. Germline assignment: CDR1 SNHLY and CDR2 FYNNEI. The CDR3 runs to 13 residues. Trimming pared 5 bases from V and 6 bases from J, leaving 10 bases between. Using unique molecular identifiers, the investigators prepared the TCRbeta library. One entry per CDR3 protein results from TCRdb running MiXCR on the PCR reads. Of some 290,000 distinct CDR3 sequences in the sample, 9.9% are singletons; the top ten hold over 9.5%. The material sequenced was PBMCs from the stem cell graft donor, taken from the stem cell graft. The receptor's source is a human donor who donated a stem cell graft to a child with SCID. The genes are TRBV2 and TRBJ2-2; D gene ambiguous. Here the CDR3 reads CASSHPSPGELFF. The CDR3 DNA is TGTGCCAGCAGTCACCCTAGTCCCGGGGAGCTGTTTTTT.